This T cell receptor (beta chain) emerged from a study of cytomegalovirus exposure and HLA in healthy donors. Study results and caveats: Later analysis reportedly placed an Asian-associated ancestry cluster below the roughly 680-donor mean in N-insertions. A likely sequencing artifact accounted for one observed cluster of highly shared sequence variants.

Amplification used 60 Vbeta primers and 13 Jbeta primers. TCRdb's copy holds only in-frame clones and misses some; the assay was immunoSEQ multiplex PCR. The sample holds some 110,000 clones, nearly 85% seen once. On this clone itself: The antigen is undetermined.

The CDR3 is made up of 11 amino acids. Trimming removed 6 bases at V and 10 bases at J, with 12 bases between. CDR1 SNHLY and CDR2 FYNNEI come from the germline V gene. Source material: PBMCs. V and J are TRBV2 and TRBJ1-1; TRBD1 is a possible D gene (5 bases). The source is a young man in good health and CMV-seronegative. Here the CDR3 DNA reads TGTGCCAGCAGAGTACAGGTGGCAGCTTTCTTT. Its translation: CASRVQVAAFF. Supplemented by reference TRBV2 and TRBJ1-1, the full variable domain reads EPEVTQTPSHQVTQMGQEVILRCVPISNHLYFYWYRQILGQKVEFLVSFYNNEISEKSEIFDDQFSVERPDGSNFTLKIRSTKLEDSAMYFCASRVQVAAFFGQGTRLTVV.